Shown below are 10 T cell receptor beta chains from a single sample sequenced in a study of immune cell composition in non-small cell lung cancer. The normal lung sample lay at least 3 cm, and maximally far, from the tumour. Measured with immunoSEQ multiplex PCR; TCRdb has only the in-frame clones, and not every one. The table lists more than 15,000 clones, 77% of them singletons. A further study also used this sample, focusing on CD4 T cells in lung cancer.

The sample taken for sequencing was non-adjacent lung tissue. These receptors were taken from a human donor with non-small cell lung cancer.

The chain joins TRBV7-3 to TRBJ1-1; 9 nucleotides line up with TRBD1. This CDR3 has 15 amino acids. J was trimmed by 1 base and V by 3 bases; bases with no gene match: 3. Germline CDR1 is SGHTA and CDR2 is FQGTGA. The CDR3 DNA is TGTGCCAGCAGCTTGGGGACAGGGACGAACACTGAAGCTTTCTTT. Translating it yields CASSLGTGTNTEAFF.

This clone came up a few times. The chain recombines TRBV7-2 with TRBJ2-5; 11 nucleotides match TRBD2. This CDR3 region has 19 residues. V dropped 2 bases and J dropped 6; count of bases not matched to a gene: 17. Germline lookup yields CDR1 SGHTA and CDR2 FQGNSA. In DNA form, the CDR3 reads TGTGCCAGCAGCTTATCCGGATCTGGGACTAGCGGAGTGGTAAAGACCCAGTACTTC. It is translated as CASSLSGSGTSGVVKTQYF.

The chain combines TRBV19 with TRBJ2-1; TRBD2 matches at 12 bases. The CDR3 contains 17 residues. CDR1 is LNHDA, CDR2 SQIVND, per germline (reference sequence). The junction had 11 bases not matched to a gene; V was cut back by 5 bases and J by 6 bases. CDR3 in amino acids: CASSLTGLAGLGNEQFF. The DNA of the CDR3 is TGTGCCAGTAGTTTGACGGGACTAGCGGGTTTGGGCAATGAGCAGTTCTTC.

This chain links TRBV29-1 with TRBJ2-7; D is possibly TRBD2 (6 bases). Trimming removed 7 bases at V and 3 bases at J, with 10 bases between. The CDR3 spans 11 residues. Germline assignment: CDR1 SQVTM and CDR2 ANQGSEA. The CDR3 spells CSATGGYEQYF. The CDR3 DNA is TGCAGCGCCACCGGGGGCTACGAGCAGTACTTC.

The chain joins TRBV5-1 to TRBJ1-4; TRBD1 matches at 7 bases. Germline V gene sequence: CDR1 SGHRS, CDR2 YFSETQ. The trim removed 0 bases at V and 4 bases at J, leaving 9 bases unmatched. The CDR3 is 17 amino acids. In DNA form, the CDR3 reads TGCGCCAGCAGCTTGGGACAGGGCGAGGGAAGTAATGAAAAACTGTTTTTT. It encodes CASSLGQGEGSNEKLFF. The whole variable domain, filled in from reference TRBV5-1 and TRBJ1-4, reads KAGVTQTPRYLIKTRGQQVTLSCSPISGHRSVSWYQQTPGQGLQFLFEYFSETQRNKGNFPGRFSGRQFSNSRSEMNVSTLELGDSALYLCASSLGQGEGSNEKLFFGSGTQLSVL.

This chain links TRBV19 with TRBJ1-2; D is perhaps TRBD1 (5 bases). The CDR3 is 15 residues long. Germline V gene sequence: CDR1 LNHDA, CDR2 SQIVND (reference sequence). V lost 5 bases and J 1 base, leaving 14 bases between the germline ends. The CDR3 region has the DNA TGTGCCAGTAGTGGGGGTCGGGCGCTTAACTATGGCTACACCTTC. This codes for CASSGGRALNYGYTF.

V usage is TRBV7-2 and J usage is TRBJ2-3; D may be TRBD2 (6 bases). Germline V CDR1 and CDR2: SGHTA, FQGNSA. V was clipped by 5 bases and J by 0 bases, with 18 bases between them. This CDR3 is built from 17 residues. CDR3 sequence reads: CASSKARGSTSTDTQYF. The CDR3 DNA reads as TGTGCCAGCAGCAAAGCGCGGGGATCCACTAGCACAGATACGCAGTATTTT.

V is TRBV19 and J is TRBJ1-2, with D maybe TRBD1 (5 bases). The germline V gene encodes CDR1 LNHDA and CDR2 SQIVND (reference sequence). This CDR3 has 14 residues. Deletions cut 3 bases from V and 4 bases from J, with 12 bases between. CDR3 sequence reads: CASSITSGGYGYTF. Here the CDR3 DNA reads TGTGCCAGTAGTATCACCTCCGGGGGCTATGGCTACACCTTC.

The rearrangement links TRBV19 to TRBJ2-2, with D possibly being TRBD1 (6 bases). V lost 5 bases, J lost 5 bases, and 12 bases lay in between. This CDR3 has 14 residues. Germline CDR1 and CDR2: LNHDA and SQIVND (reference sequence). CDR3 protein: CASSWNRVTGELFF. As DNA, the CDR3 is TGTGCCAGTAGTTGGAACAGGGTAACCGGGGAGCTGTTTTTT. Variable domain in full (rest from reference TRBV19 and TRBJ2-2): DGGITQSPKYLFRKEGQNVTLSCEQNLNHDAMYWYRQDPGQGLRLIYYSQIVNDFQKGDIAEGYSVSREKKESFPLTVTSAQKNPTAFYLCASSWNRVTGELFFGEGSRLTVL.

This clone has just a few counts. The chain recombines TRBV5-4 with TRBJ2-5; no clear D. V was shortened by 4 bases and J by 5 bases, with 15 bases between the two germline ends. CDR3 length: 14 amino acids. Germline-derived CDR1 and CDR2 are SGHNT and YYREEE (reference sequence). DNA for the CDR3: TGTGCCAGCAGCCCTGGAAGTGGATACGAGACCCAGTACTTC. This codes for CASSPGSGYETQYF.